This T cell receptor (beta chain) appears in the sequencing data of a study of blood T cell repertoires in COVID-19. Study summary: The samples span acute and convalescent COVID-19 from the United States, Italy and Spain. Sources were T cells, B-cell-depleted T cells, or PBMCs; the material itself was cDNA or gDNA.

V dropped 2 bases and J dropped 4; count of bases not matched to a gene: 6. The CDR3 is 16 residues long. Per germline, CDR1 SEHNR and CDR2 FQNEAQ (reference sequence). In the study's own analysis: It was from reference gene primer amplification that nucleated cell counts were estimated. The data were produced by immunoSEQ multiplex PCR, yet TCRdb's version contains in-frame clones alone and is incomplete. That table is the source of V, J and clone size, and D and trimming were worked out from the DNA. The data show 95,000 to 150,000 clones, with approximately 81% seen just once and more than 35% held by the top ten.

The gene calls are TRBV7-9 and TRBJ1-1; TRBD1 aligns across 11 bases. Sequences were obtained from peripheral blood. The sequence was collected from a man aged 35-49 years with active or convalescent COVID-19. CDR3: CASSLLGTGGSTEAFF. As DNA, the CDR3 is TGTGCCAGCAGCTTACTTGGGACAGGGGGTTCCACTGAAGCTTTCTTT.